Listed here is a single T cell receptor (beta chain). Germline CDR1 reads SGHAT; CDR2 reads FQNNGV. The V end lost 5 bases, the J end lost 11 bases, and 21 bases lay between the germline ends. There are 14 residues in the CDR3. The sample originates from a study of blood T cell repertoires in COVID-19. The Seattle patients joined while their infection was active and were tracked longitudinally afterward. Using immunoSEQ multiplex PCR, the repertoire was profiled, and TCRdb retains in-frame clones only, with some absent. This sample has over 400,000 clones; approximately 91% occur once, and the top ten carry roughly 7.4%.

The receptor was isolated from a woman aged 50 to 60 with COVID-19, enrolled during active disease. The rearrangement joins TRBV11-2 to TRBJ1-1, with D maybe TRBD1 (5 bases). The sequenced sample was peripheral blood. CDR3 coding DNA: TGTGCCAGCAGCCGCGACCCAATGACAGCGGGTGCTTTCTTT. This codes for CASSRDPMTAGAFF.